The entry below describes one TCR beta chain. In preparing each TCR library, about 3.5 ug of total RNA was used. Each CDR3 protein gets one entry in TCRdb, which reprocessed the 5' RACE reads and gives no DNA. Its listing shows about 300,000 distinct CDR3 sequences. The data derive from a study of monozygotic twins with inflammatory bowel disease. CDR1 is SGHTA, CDR2 FQGNSA, per germline. CDR3 length: 15 amino acids. This TCR derives from a human donor with ulcerative colitis or Crohn's disease, or a healthy co-twin of an affected twin (not recorded which). The sample taken for sequencing was blood. This chain joins TRBV7-2 and TRBJ2-1; the D gene TCRdb calls, TRBD2, cannot be checked with no DNA. This chain's CDR3 is CASRLDRESRHEQFF.